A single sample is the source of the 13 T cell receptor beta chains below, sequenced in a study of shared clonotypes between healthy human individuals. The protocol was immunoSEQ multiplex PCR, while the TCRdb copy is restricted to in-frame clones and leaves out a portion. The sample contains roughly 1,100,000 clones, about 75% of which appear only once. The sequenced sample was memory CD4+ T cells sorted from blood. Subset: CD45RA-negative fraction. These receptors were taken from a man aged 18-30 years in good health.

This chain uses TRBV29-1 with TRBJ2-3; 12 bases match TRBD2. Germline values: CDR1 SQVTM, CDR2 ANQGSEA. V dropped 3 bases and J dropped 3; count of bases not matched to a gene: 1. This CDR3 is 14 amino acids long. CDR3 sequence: CSVDLAGGTDTQYF. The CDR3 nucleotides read TGCAGCGTTGACCTAGCGGGGGGGACAGATACGCAGTATTTT.

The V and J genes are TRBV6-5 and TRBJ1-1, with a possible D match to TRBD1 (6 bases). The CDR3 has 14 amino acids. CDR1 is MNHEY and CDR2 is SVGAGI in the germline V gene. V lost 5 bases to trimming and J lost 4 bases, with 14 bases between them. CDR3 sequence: CASSTGSASTEAFF. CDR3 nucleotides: TGTGCCAGCAGTACAGGGTCGGCTAGCACTGAAGCTTTCTTT.

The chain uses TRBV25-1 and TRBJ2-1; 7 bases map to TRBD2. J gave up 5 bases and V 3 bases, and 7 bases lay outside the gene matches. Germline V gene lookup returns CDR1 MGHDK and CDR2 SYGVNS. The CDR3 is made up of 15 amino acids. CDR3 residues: CASSDPGEGNNEQFF. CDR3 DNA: TGTGCCAGCAGTGACCCGGGGGAGGGAAACAATGAGCAGTTCTTC.

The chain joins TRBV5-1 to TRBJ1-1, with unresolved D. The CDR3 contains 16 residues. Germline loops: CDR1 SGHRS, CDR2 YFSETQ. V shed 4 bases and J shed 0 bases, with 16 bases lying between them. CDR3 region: CASSPTWGGMNTEAFF. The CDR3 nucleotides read TGCGCCAGCAGCCCGACCTGGGGAGGGATGAACACTGAAGCTTTCTTT.

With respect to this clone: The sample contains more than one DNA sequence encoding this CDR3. This chain's CDR3 is CASSLVVGAGNTIYF. The CDR3 nucleotides are TGCGCCAGCAGCTTGGTTGTGGGGGCTGGAAACACCATATATTTT. V usage is TRBV5-1 and J usage is TRBJ1-3; D perhaps matches TRBD1 (5 bases). V lost 0 bases, J lost 2 bases, and 9 bases lay in between. The CDR3 has 15 amino acids. The germline gives CDR1 SGHRS, CDR2 YFSETQ.

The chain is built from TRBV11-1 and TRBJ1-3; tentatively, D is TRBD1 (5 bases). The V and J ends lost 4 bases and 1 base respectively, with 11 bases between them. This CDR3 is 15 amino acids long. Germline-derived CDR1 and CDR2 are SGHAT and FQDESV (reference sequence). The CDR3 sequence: CASSSAWGSGNTIYF. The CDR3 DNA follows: TGTGCCAGCAGCTCGGCGTGGGGGTCTGGAAACACCATATATTTT.

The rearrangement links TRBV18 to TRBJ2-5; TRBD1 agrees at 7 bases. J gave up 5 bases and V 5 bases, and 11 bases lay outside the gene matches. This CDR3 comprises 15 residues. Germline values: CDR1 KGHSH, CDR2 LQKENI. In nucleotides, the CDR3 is TGTGCCAGCTCAGTACAGGGGCCACCTCGGGAGACCCAGTACTTC. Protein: CASSVQGPPRETQYF.

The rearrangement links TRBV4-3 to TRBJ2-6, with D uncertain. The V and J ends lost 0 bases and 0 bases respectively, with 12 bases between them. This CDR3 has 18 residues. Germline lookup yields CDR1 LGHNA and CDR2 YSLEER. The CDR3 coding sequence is TGCGCCAGCAGCCAAGAGTGGGCAGCTATCTCTGGGGCCAACGTCCTGACTTTC. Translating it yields CASSQEWAAISGANVLTF.

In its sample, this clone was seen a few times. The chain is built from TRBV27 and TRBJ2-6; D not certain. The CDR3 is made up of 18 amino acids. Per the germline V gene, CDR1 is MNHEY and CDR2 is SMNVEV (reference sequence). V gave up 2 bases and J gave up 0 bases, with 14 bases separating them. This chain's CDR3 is CASSLGLGQLSGANVLTF. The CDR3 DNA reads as TGTGCCAGCAGTTTAGGATTAGGTCAACTCTCTGGGGCCAACGTCCTGACTTTC.

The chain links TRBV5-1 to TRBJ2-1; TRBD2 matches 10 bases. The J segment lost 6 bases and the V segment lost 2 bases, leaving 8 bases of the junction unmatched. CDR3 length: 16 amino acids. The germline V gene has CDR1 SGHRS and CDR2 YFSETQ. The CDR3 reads CASSFSSGSGSNEQFF. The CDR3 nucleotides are TGCGCCAGCAGCTTCTCTAGCGGGAGTGGAAGCAATGAGCAGTTCTTC.

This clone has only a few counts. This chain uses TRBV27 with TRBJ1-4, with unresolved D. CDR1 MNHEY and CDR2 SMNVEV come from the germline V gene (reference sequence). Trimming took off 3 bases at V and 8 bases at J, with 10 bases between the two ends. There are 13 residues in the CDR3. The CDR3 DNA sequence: TGTGCCAGCAGTTTCCGAGGTCGGGAAAAACTGTTTTTT. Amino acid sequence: CASSFRGREKLFF.

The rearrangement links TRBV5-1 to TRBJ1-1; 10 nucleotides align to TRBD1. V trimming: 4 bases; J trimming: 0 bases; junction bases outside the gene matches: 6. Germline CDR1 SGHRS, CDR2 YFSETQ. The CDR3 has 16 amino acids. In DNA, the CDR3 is TGCGCCAGCAGCCCCGGGACAGGGGCAGTGAACACTGAAGCTTTCTTT. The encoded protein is CASSPGTGAVNTEAFF. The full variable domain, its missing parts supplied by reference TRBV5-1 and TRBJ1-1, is KAGVTQTPRYLIKTRGQQVTLSCSPISGHRSVSWYQQTPGQGLQFLFEYFSETQRNKGNFPGRFSGRQFSNSRSEMNVSTLELGDSALYLCASSPGTGAVNTEAFFGQGTRLTVV.

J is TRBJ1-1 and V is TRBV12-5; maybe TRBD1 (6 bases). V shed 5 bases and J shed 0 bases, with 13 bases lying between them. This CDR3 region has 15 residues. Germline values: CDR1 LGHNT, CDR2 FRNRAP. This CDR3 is CASGPPRGLNTEAFF. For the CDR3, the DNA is TGTGCTAGTGGTCCCCCCCGGGGGCTGAACACTGAAGCTTTCTTT.